The 20 T cell receptor beta chains reported below all come from one sample, sequenced in a study of OX40 agonist ivuxolimab in advanced cancers. Here immunoSEQ multiplex PCR was the method, and the copy in TCRdb shows in-frame clones only, minus some. The profile shows fewer than 45,000 clones, around 92% of them singletons. Sequenced here: CD4+ or CD8+ T cells sorted from blood, sampled in a trial of the OX40 agonist ivuxolimab. The receptor set was obtained from an adult with an advanced solid tumor such as melanoma, head and neck, liver or kidney cancer.

This clone appeared a single time. The rearrangement uses TRBV5-5 and TRBJ1-1; no clear D. This CDR3 is 12 amino acids long. Germline V gives CDR1 SGHKS, CDR2 YYEKEE (reference sequence). V lost 4 bases and J 7 bases, leaving 11 bases between the germline ends. The DNA of the CDR3 is TGTGCCAGCAGCATTTCAGCCTTTGAAGCTTTCTTT. Its protein product is CASSISAFEAFF.

This chain joins TRBV20-1 and TRBJ1-2; D uncertain. CDR3 length equals 11 residues. Germline V gene data show CDR1 as DFQATT and CDR2 as SNEGSKA (reference sequence). Trimming shortened V by 3 bases and J by 9 bases, and 11 bases separated the two germline ends. In DNA, the CDR3 is TGCAGTGCTAGGCAGACCGGTCGCTACACCTTC. Its translation: CSARQTGRYTF.

The V call is TRBV27, the J call TRBJ2-7, with 13 bases lining up with TRBD2. This CDR3 region has 14 residues. Germline V gene lookup returns CDR1 MNHEY and CDR2 SMNVEV (reference sequence). V shed 7 bases and J 6 bases; nucleotides not matched to a gene: 6. As DNA, the CDR3 is TGTGCCAGCACTTGGACTAGCGGGGGTCGCGAGCAGTACTTC. Protein product: CASTWTSGGREQYF.

The CDR3: CASGTGGGYTEAFF. Written as DNA, the CDR3 is TGTGCCAGCGGGACAGGGGGCGGGTACACTGAAGCTTTCTTT. The chain recombines TRBV9 with TRBJ1-1, with TRBD1 matching 12 bases. V was pared by 7 bases and J by 3 bases, with 4 bases of the junction left unmatched. CDR1 is SGDLS and CDR2 is YYNGEE in the germline V gene. This CDR3 comprises 14 residues.

Here the CDR3 reads CASSEGIQETQYF. CDR3 coding DNA: TGTGCCAGCAGTGAGGGGATCCAAGAGACCCAGTACTTC. This chain uses TRBV6-1 with TRBJ2-5; D ambiguous. This CDR3 contains 13 residues. The germline CDR1 and CDR2 sequences are MNHNS and SASEGT. V shed 3 bases and J shed 1 base, with 6 bases lying between them.

V and J are TRBV19 and TRBJ1-1; D is unclear. The CDR3 has 13 residues. Trimming pared 5 bases from V and 4 bases from J, leaving 11 bases between. Germline CDR1 is LNHDA and CDR2 is SQIVND (reference sequence). In DNA form, the CDR3 reads TGTGCCAGTAGTTTGGCCTGGGGCACTGAAGCTTTCTTT. Translation gives CASSLAWGTEAFF.

V gene TRBV4-1 combines with J gene TRBJ2-1, with unresolved D. The CDR3 spans 16 residues. V lost 3 bases to trimming and J lost 9 bases, with 21 bases between them. Germline V CDR1 and CDR2: MGHRA, YSYEKL. CDR3 amino acids: CASSQGLSLGSIEQFF. CDR3 bases: TGCGCCAGCAGCCAGGGCCTTTCGCTAGGCAGCATTGAGCAGTTCTTC.

This clone showed up just a few times. The genes are TRBV19 and TRBJ2-1; 8 nucleotides align to TRBD2. V trimming: 5 bases; J trimming: 2 bases; junction bases outside the gene matches: 5. The germline CDR1 and CDR2 sequences are LNHDA and SQIVND (reference sequence). This CDR3 is built from 15 residues. The chain's CDR3 is CASSDPAGAYNEQFF. CDR3 nucleotides: TGTGCCAGTAGTGATCCAGCGGGGGCCTACAATGAGCAGTTCTTC.

This clone came up once. The genes are TRBV6-5 and TRBJ1-6, with 8 bases that match TRBD1. CDR3 length equals 14 residues. Per germline, CDR1 MNHEY and CDR2 SVGAGI. The V and J ends lost 10 bases and 9 bases, in that order; junction bases with no gene match: 11. The CDR3 nucleotides are TGTGCCACTTGTCCGGGGGACAGGAGTTCACCCCTCCACTTT. Its translation is CATCPGDRSSPLHF.

The chain recombines TRBV5-1 with TRBJ2-7, with TRBD1 matching 7 bases. The V segment lost 6 bases and the J segment 2 bases; nucleotides outside the gene matches: 11. CDR1 and CDR2 from the germline V gene are SGHRS and YFSETQ. The CDR3 is 15 amino acids. CDR3 sequence: CASTLSSGGPYEQYF. The CDR3 nucleotides read TGCGCCAGCACTCTAAGCTCAGGGGGACCCTACGAGCAGTACTTC. Full variable domain (remainder filled in from reference TRBV5-1 and TRBJ2-7): KAGVTQTPRYLIKTRGQQVTLSCSPISGHRSVSWYQQTPGQGLQFLFEYFSETQRNKGNFPGRFSGRQFSNSRSEMNVSTLELGDSALYLCASTLSSGGPYEQYFGPGTRLTVT.

V gene TRBV6-5 combines with J gene TRBJ2-5; no reliable D call. Per the germline V gene, CDR1 is MNHEY and CDR2 is SVGAGI. V was pared by 2 bases and J by 2 bases, with 12 bases between. The CDR3 has 15 residues. CDR3 coding DNA: TGTGCCAGCAGTTACCTCCCAGGTCAGCAAGAGACCCAGTACTTC. This gives the protein CASSYLPGQQETQYF.

This chain links TRBV7-2 with TRBJ2-3; D ambiguous. The CDR3 covers 16 residues. The V gene's germline CDR1 is SGHTA and CDR2 FQGNSA. The germline V and J ends were trimmed by 3 bases and 3 bases, with 16 bases remaining between them. This CDR3 reads CASSLRSPLRTDTQYF. The CDR3 nucleotides read TGTGCCAGCAGCTTGAGATCTCCTCTCCGTACAGATACGCAGTATTTT.

This chain uses TRBV7-8 with TRBJ2-7; TRBD1 agrees at 7 bases. Unmatched junction bases numbered 11, after V lost 2 bases and J lost 4 bases. The CDR3 length is 16 residues. Germline V gene sequence: CDR1 SGHVS, CDR2 FQNEAQ. The CDR3 loop is CASSLSRTGVNYEQYF. The CDR3 DNA sequence: TGTGCCAGCAGCTTAAGTAGGACAGGCGTAAATTACGAGCAGTACTTC. Drawing the rest from reference TRBV7-8 and TRBJ2-7, the complete variable domain is GAGVSQSPRYKVAKRGQDVALRCDPISGHVSLFWYQQALGQGPEFLTYFQNEAQLDKSGLPSDRFFAERPEGSVSTLKIQRTQQEDSAVYLCASSLSRTGVNYEQYFGPGTRLTVT.

The chain links TRBV5-6 to TRBJ2-1; TRBD1 is a possible D gene (6 bases). V gave up 0 bases and J gave up 10 bases, with 17 bases separating them. Germline V lookup: CDR1 SGHDT, CDR2 YYEEEE. The CDR3 extends over 15 amino acids. The CDR3 nucleotides read TGTGCCAGCAGCTTGGAGATGGCAGGGGCGCGGGAGCAGTTCTTC. The encoded protein is CASSLEMAGAREQFF.

The table lists this clone with a count of one. This chain links TRBV19 with TRBJ2-5, with D possibly TRBD1 on 6 matching bases. This CDR3 has 16 amino acids. V was trimmed by 2 bases and J by 5 bases, leaving 18 bases between them. CDR1 is LNHDA, CDR2 SQIVND, per germline (reference sequence). CDR3 sequence (DNA): TGTGCCAGTAGTATATCTTGGACAGTAGGGTCTGAGACCCAGTACTTC. Its translation is CASSISWTVGSETQYF.

This clone was picked up one time. This rearrangement joins TRBV5-1 to TRBJ2-1; a weak D match, TRBD2 (5 bases). The CDR3 consists of 16 residues. Deletions cut 4 bases from V and 0 bases from J, with 14 bases between. Germline values: CDR1 SGHRS, CDR2 YFSETQ. CDR3 loop: CASSPTSGYSYNEQFF. In DNA form, the CDR3 reads TGCGCCAGCAGCCCAACCTCGGGGTACTCCTACAATGAGCAGTTCTTC.

The rearrangement joins TRBV19 to TRBJ1-4; 7 bases are shared with TRBD1. CDR3 length: 15 residues. Germline V gene lookup returns CDR1 LNHDA and CDR2 SQIVND (reference sequence). With V trimmed by 7 bases and J by 3 bases, 8 bases remained unmatched. Here the CDR3 DNA reads TGTGCCAGTACCACAGGGGAGGCGGCTAATGAAAAACTGTTTTTT. Its translation: CASTTGEAANEKLFF.

The chain carries TRBV14 and TRBJ2-3; 9 bases align to TRBD2. This CDR3 is built from 18 residues. CDR1 is SGHDN, CDR2 FVKESK, per germline. V was clipped by 0 bases and J by 2 bases; unmatched bases: 9. The CDR3 loop is CASSQEFVAGDLTDTQYF. The CDR3 DNA reads TGTGCCAGCAGCCAAGAGTTTGTAGCGGGGGATCTCACAGATACGCAGTATTTT.

The rearrangement uses TRBV11-2 and TRBJ2-7; unclear D gene. Trimming took off 5 bases at V and 2 bases at J, with 10 bases between the two ends. CDR3 length: 13 residues. Germline CDR1 and CDR2: SGHAT and FQNNGV. For the CDR3, the DNA is TGTGCCAGCAGCCCACGCTCCACCTACGAGCAGTACTTC. The encoded protein is CASSPRSTYEQYF. Variable domain in full (rest from reference TRBV11-2 and TRBJ2-7): EAGVAQSPRYKIIEKRQSVAFWCNPISGHATLYWYQQILGQGPKLLIQFQNNGVVDDSQLPKDRFSAERLKGVDSTLKIQPAKLEDSAVYLCASSPRSTYEQYFGPGTRLTVT.

The chain links TRBV13 to TRBJ2-7, with no clear D. V lost 1 base and J lost 3, with 7 bases in between. CDR1 PRHDT and CDR2 FYEKMQ come from the germline V gene (reference sequence). This CDR3 region has 13 residues. The CDR3 loop reads CASSLENFYEQYF. CDR3 coding DNA: TGTGCCAGCAGCTTAGAAAACTTCTACGAGCAGTACTTC.